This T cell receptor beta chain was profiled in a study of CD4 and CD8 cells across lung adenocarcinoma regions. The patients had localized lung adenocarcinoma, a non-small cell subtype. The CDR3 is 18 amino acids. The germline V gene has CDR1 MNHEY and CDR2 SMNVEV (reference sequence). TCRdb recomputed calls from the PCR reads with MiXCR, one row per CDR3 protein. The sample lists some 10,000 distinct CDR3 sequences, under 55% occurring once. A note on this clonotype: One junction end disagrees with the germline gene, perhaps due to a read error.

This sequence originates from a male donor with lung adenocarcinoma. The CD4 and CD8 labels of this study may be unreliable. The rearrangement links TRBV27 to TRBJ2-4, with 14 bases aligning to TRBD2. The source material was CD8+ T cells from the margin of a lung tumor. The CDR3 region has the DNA TGTGCCAGCAGTCTCCAGAGACTAGCGGGGGGGGGGAAAAACATTCAGTATTTC. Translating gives CASSLQRLAGGGKNIQYF.